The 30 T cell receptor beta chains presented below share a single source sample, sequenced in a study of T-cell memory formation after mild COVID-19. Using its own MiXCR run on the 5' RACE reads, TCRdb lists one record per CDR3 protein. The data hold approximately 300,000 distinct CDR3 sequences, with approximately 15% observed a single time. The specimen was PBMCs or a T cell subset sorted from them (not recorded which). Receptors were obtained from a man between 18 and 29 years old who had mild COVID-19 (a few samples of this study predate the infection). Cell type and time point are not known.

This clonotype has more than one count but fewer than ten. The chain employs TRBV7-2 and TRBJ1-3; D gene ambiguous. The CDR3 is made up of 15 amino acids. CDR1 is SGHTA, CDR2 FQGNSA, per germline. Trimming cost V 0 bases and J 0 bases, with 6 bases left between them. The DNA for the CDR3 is TGTGCCAGCAGCTTAGCTCGAACCTCTGGAAACACCATATATTTT. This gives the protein CASSLARTSGNTIYF.

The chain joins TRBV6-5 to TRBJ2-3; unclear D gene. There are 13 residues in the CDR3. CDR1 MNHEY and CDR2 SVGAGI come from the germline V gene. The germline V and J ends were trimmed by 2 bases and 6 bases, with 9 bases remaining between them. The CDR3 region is CASSYRLGDTQYF. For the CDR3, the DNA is TGTGCCAGCAGTTACCGCTTGGGGGATACGCAGTATTTT.

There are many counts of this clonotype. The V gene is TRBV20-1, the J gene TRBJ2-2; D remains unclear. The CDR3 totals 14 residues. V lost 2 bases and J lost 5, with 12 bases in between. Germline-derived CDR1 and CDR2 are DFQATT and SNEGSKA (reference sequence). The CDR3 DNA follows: TGCAGTGCTAGAACTACGCTAGGGACCGGGGAGCTGTTTTTT. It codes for CSARTTLGTGELFF.

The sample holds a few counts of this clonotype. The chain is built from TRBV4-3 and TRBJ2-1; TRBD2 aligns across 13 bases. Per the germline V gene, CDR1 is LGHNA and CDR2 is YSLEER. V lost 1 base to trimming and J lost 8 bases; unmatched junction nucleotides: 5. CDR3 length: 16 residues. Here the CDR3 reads CASSQGTSGGAHEQFF. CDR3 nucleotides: TGCGCCAGCAGCCAAGGAACTAGCGGGGGGGCACATGAGCAGTTCTTC.

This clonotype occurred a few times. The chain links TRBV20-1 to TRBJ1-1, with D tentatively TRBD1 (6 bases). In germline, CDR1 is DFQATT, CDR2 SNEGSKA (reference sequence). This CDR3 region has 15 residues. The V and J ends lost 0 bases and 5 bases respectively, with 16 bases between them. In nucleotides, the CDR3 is TGCAGTGCTAGAGACCTATCAGGGGAGTGGACTGAAGCTTTCTTT. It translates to CSARDLSGEWTEAFF.

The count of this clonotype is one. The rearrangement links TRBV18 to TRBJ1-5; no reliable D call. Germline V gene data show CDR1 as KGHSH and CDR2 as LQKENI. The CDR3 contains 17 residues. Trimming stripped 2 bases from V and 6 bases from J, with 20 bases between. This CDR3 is CASSPGLEGLEGQPQHF. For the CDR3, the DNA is TGTGCCAGCTCACCAGGGCTTGAGGGCCTGGAAGGTCAGCCCCAGCATTTT.

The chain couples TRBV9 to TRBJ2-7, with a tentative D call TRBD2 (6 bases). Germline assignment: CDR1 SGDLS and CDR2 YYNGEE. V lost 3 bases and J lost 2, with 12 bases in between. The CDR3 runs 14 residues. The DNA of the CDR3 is TGTGCCAGCAGCGCGGGACTGCCCGCCTACGAGCAGTACTTC. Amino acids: CASSAGLPAYEQYF.

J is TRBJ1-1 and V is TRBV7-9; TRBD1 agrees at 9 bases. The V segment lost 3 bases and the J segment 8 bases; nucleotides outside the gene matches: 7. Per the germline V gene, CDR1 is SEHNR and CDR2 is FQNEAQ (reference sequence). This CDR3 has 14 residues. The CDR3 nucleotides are TGTGCCAGCAGCTTTCTCATAGGACAGGGGGAAGCTTTCTTT. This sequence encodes CASSFLIGQGEAFF.

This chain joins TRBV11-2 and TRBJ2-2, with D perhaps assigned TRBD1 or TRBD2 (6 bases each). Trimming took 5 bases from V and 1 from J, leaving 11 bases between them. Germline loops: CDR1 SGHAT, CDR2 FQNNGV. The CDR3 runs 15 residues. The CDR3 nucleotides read TGTGCCAGCAGCCGGGGGCGGGAGAACACCGGGGAGCTGTTTTTT. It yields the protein CASSRGRENTGELFF.

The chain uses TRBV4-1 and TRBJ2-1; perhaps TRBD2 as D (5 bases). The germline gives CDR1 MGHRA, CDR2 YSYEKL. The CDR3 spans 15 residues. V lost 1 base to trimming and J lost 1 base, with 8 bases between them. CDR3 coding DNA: TGCGCCAGCAGCCAAGGAACGGGGTCCTACAATGAGCAGTTCTTC. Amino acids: CASSQGTGSYNEQFF.

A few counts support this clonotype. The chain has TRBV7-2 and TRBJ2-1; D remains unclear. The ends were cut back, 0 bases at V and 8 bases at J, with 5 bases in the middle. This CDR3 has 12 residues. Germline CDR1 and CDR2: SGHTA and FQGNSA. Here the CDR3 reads CASSLASDEQFF. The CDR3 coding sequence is TGTGCCAGCAGCTTAGCGTCGGATGAGCAGTTCTTC.

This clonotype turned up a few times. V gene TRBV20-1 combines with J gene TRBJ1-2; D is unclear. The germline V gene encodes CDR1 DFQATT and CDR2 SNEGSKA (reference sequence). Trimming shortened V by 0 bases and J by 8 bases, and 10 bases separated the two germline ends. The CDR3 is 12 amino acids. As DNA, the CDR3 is TGCAGTGCTAGAGATTTGGCGTCCGGCTACACCTTC. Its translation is CSARDLASGYTF.

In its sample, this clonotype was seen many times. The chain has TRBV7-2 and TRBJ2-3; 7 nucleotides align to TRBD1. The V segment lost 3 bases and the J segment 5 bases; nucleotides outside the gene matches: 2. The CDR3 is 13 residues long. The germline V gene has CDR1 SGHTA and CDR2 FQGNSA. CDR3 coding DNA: TGTGCCAGCAGCTTGGGACAGAAAGATACGCAGTATTTT. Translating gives CASSLGQKDTQYF.

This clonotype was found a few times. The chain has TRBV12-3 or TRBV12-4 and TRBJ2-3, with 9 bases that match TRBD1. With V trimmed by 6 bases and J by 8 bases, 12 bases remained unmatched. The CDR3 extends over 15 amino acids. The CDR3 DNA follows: TGTGCCAGCAGCACAGGGGGCCATGATTCTGGTACGCAGTATTTT. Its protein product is CASSTGGHDSGTQYF.

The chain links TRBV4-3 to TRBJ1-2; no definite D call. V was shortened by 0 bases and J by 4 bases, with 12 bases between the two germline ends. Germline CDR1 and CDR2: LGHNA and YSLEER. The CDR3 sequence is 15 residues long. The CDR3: CASSQEYSGGYGYTF. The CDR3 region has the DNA TGCGCCAGCAGCCAAGAGTATTCAGGTGGCTATGGCTACACCTTC.

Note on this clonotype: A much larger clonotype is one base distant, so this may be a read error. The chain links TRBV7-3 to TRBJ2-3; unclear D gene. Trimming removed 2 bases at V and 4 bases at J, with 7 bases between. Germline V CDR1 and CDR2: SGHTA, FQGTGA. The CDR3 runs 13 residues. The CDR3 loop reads CASSLGWADTQYF. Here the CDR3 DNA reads TGTGCCAGCAGCTTAGGTTGGGCAGATACGCAGTATTTT.

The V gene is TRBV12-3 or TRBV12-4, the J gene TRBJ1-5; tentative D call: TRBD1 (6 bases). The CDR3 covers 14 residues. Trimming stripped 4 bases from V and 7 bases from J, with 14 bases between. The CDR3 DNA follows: TGTGCCAGCAGTTCCTACAGGGTGGACCAGCCCCAGCATTTT. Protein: CASSSYRVDQPQHF.

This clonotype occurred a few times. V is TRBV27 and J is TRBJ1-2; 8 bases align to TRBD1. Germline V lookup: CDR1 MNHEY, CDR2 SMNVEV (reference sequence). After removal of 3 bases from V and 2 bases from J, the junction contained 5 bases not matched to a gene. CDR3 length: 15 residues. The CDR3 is CASSFSGTGNYGYTF. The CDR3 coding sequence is TGTGCCAGCAGTTTCTCCGGGACAGGAAACTATGGCTACACCTTC.

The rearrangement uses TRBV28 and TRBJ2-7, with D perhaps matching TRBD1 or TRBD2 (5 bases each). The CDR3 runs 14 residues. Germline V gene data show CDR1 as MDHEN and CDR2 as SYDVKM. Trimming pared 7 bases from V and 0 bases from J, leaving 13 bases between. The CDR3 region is CASTPAGTSYEQYV. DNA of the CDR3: TGTGCCAGCACTCCCGCCGGGACCTCCTACGAGCAGTACGTC.

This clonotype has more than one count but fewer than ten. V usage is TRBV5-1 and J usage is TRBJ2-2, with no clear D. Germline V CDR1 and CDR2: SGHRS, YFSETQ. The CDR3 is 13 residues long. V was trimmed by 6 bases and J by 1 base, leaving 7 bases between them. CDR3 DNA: TGCGCCAGCAAGGTGGGGAACACCGGGGAGCTGTTTTTT. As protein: CASKVGNTGELFF. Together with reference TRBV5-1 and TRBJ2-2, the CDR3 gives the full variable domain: KAGVTQTPRYLIKTRGQQVTLSCSPISGHRSVSWYQQTPGQGLQFLFEYFSETQRNKGNFPGRFSGRQFSNSRSEMNVSTLELGDSALYLCASKVGNTGELFFGEGSRLTVL.

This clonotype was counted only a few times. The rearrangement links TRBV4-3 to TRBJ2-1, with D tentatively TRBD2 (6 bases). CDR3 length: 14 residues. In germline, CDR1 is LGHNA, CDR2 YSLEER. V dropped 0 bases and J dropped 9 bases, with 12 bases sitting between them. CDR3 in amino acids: CASSQDRGAGEQFF. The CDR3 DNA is TGCGCCAGCAGCCAAGATCGGGGAGCGGGTGAGCAGTTCTTC.

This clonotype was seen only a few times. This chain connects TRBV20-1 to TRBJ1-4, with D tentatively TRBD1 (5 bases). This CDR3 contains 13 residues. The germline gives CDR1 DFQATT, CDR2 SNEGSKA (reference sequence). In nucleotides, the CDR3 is TGCATGATCAGGGAAGCAACTAATGAAAAACTGTTTTTT. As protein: CMIREATNEKLFF.

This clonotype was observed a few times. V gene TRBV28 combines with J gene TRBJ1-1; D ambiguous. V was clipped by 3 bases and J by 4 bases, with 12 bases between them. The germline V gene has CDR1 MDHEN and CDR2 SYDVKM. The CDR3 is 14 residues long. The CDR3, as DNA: TGTGCCAGCAGTTTTATGGGGAGTAGCACTGAAGCTTTCTTT. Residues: CASSFMGSSTEAFF.

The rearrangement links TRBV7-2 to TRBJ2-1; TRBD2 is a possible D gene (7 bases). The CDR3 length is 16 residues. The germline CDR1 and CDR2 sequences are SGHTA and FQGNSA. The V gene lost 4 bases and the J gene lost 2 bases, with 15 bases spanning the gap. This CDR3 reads CASSSGAGGPYNEQFF. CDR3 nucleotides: TGTGCCAGCAGCTCGGGGGCCGGGGGGCCCTACAATGAGCAGTTCTTC.

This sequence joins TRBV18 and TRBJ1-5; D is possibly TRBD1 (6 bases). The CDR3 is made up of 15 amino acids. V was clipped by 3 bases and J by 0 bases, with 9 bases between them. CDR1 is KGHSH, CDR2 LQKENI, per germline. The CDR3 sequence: CASSPKQGSNQPQHF. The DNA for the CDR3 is TGTGCCAGCTCACCGAAACAGGGTAGCAATCAGCCCCAGCATTTT. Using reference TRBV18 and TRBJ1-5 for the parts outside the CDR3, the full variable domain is NAGVMQNPRHLVRRRGQEARLRCSPMKGHSHVYWYRQLPEEGLKFMVYLQKENIIDESGMPKERFSAEFPKEGPSILRIQQVVRGDSAAYFCASSPKQGSNQPQHFGDGTRLSIL.

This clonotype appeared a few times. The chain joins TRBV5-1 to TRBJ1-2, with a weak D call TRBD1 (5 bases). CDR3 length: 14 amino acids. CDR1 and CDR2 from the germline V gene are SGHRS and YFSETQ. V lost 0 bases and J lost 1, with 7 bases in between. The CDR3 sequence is CASSLGDLNYGYTF. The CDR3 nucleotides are TGCGCCAGCAGCTTGGGGGACCTTAACTATGGCTACACCTTC.

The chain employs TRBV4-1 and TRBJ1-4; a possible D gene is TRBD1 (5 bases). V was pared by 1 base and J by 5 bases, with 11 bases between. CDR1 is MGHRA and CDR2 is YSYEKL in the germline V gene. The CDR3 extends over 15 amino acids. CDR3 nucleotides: TGCGCCAGCAGCCAAGGGTCAGGGCTGAATGAAAAACTGTTTTTT. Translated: CASSQGSGLNEKLFF.

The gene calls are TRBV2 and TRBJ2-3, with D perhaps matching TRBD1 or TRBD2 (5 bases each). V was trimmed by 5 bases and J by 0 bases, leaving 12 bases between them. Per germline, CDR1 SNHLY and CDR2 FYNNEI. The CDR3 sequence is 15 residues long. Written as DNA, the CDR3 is TGTGCCAGCAGTCGGGACGGCACTAGCACAGATACGCAGTATTTT. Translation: CASSRDGTSTDTQYF.

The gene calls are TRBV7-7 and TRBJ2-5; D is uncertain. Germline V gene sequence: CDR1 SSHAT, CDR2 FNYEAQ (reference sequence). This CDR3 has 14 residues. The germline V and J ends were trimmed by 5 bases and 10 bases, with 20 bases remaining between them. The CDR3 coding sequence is TGTGCCAGCAGCCTAGACGGGTTATTGGGAAACCAGTACTTC. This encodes CASSLDGLLGNQYF.

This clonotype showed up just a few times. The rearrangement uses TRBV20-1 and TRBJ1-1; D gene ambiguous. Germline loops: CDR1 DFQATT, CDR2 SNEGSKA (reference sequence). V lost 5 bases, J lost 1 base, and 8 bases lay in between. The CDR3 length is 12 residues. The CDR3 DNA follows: TGCAGTGCTTTTGACAAGAACACTGAAGCTTTCTTT. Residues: CSAFDKNTEAFF.